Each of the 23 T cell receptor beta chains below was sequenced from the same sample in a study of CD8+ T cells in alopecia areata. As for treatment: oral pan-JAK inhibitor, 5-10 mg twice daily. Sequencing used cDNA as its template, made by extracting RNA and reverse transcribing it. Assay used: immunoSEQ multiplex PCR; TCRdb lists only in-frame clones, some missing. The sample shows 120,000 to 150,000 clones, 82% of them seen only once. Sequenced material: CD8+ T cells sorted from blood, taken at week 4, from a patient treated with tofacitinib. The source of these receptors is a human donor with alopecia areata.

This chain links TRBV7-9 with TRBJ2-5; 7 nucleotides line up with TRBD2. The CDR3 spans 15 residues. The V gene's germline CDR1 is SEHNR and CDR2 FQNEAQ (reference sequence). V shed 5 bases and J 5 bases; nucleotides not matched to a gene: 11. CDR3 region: CASSQAGQGSETQYF. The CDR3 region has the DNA TGTGCCAGCAGCCAAGCGGGGCAGGGCAGTGAGACCCAGTACTTC.

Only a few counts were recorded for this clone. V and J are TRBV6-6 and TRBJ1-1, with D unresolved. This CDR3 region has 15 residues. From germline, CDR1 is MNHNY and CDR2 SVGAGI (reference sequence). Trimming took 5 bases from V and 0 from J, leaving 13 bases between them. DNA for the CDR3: TGTGCCAGCAGTACTACGGGAGTTCTGAACACTGAAGCTTTCTTT. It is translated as CASSTTGVLNTEAFF.

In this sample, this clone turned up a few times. The CDR3 DNA is TGTGCCAGCAGTTACGACGGTCCGTTGGATGAGCAGTTCTTC. Encoded protein: CASSYDGPLDEQFF. V usage is TRBV6-6 and J usage is TRBJ2-1; the D is unclear. Trimming took off 2 bases at V and 8 bases at J, with 13 bases between the two ends. CDR3 length equals 14 residues. The germline gives CDR1 MNHNY, CDR2 SVGAGI (reference sequence).

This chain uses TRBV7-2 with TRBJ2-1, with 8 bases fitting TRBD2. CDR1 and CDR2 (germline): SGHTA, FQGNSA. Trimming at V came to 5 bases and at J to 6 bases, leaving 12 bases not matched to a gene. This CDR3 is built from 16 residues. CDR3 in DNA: TGTGCCAGCAGCGGGCCACGGGGGGGCCTTGTCAATGAGCAGTTCTTC. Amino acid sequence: CASSGPRGGLVNEQFF.

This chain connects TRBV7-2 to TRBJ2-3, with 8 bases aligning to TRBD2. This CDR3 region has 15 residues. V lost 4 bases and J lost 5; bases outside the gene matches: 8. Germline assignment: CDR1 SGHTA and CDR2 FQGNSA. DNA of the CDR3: TGTGCCAGCAGCTCGGGGGGGCTCCTCCAAGATACGCAGTATTTT. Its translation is CASSSGGLLQDTQYF.

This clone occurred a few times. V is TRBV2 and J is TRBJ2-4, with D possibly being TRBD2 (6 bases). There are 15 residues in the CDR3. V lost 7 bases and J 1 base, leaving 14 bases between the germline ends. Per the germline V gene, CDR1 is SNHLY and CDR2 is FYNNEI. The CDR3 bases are TGTGCCAGCATCCCCGGAGGGATGGCCAAAAACATTCAGTACTTC. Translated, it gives CASIPGGMAKNIQYF.

The CDR3 loop reads CASSEPGVQETQYF. In DNA form, the CDR3 reads TGTGCCAGCAGCGAACCCGGGGTTCAAGAGACCCAGTACTTC. J is TRBJ2-5 and V is TRBV7-9; TRBD2 is a possible D gene (5 bases). The CDR3 covers 14 residues. Trimming took 5 bases from V and 2 from J, leaving 12 bases between them. From germline, CDR1 is SEHNR and CDR2 FQNEAQ (reference sequence).

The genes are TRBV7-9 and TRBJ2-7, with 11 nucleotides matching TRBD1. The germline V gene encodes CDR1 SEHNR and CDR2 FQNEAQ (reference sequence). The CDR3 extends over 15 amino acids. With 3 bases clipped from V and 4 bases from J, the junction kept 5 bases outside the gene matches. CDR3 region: CASSLVGTGGYEQYF. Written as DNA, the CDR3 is TGTGCCAGCAGCTTGGTCGGGACAGGGGGTTACGAGCAGTACTTC.

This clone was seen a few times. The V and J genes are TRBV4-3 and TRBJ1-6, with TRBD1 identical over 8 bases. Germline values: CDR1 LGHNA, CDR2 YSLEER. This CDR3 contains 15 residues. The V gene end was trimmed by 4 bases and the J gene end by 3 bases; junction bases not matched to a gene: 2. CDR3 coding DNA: TGCGCCAGCAGCCTCGGGACAGGCTATAATTCACCCCTCCACTTT. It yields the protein CASSLGTGYNSPLHF.

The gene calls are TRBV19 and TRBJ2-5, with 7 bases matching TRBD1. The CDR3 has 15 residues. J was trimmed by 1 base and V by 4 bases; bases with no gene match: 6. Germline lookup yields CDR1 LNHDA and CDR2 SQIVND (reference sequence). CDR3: CASSTLEGAQETQYF. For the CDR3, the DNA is TGTGCCAGTAGTACCCTCGAGGGGGCCCAAGAGACCCAGTACTTC.

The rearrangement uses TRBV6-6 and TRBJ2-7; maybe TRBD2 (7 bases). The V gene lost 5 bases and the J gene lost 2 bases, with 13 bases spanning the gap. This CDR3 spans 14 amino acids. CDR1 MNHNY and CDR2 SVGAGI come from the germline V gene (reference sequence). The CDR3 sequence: CASSLADSPYEQYF. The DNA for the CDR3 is TGTGCCAGCAGTCTAGCGGACAGCCCCTACGAGCAGTACTTC.

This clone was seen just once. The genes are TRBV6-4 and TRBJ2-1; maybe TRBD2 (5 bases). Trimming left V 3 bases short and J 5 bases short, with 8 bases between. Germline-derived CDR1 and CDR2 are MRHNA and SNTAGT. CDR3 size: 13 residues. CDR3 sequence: CASSELENNEQFF. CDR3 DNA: TGTGCCAGCAGTGAACTAGAGAACAATGAGCAGTTCTTC.

The CDR3 DNA follows: TGCGCCAGCAGCATCAGGGAAAGCTCCTACGAGCAGTACTTC. Amino acid sequence: CASSIRESSYEQYF. The J gene is TRBJ2-5, the V gene TRBV5-1, with a weak D call TRBD1 (5 bases). The J call may be incorrect, as the DNA end agrees better with TRBJ2-7. CDR3 length: 14 residues. From germline, CDR1 is SGHRS and CDR2 YFSETQ.

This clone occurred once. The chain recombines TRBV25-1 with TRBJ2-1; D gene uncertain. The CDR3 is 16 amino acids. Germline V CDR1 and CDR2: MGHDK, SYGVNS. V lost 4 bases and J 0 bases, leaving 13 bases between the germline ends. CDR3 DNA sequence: TGTGCCAGCAGTGGGTGGACCCTGAGCTCCTACAATGAGCAGTTCTTC. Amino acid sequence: CASSGWTLSSYNEQFF.

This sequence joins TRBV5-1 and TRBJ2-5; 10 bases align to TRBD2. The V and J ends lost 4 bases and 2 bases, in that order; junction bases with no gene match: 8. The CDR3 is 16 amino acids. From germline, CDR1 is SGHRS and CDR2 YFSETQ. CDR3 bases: TGCGCCAGCAGCAGAGGACTAGCGGCGAATCAAGAGACCCAGTACTTC. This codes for CASSRGLAANQETQYF.

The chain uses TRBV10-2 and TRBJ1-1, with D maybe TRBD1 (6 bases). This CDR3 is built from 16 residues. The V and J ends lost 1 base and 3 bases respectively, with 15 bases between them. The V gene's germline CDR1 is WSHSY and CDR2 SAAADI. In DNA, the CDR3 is TGCGCCAGCAGTGAGTTCCGACAGGTCCCAGACACTGAAGCTTTCTTT. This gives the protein CASSEFRQVPDTEAFF.

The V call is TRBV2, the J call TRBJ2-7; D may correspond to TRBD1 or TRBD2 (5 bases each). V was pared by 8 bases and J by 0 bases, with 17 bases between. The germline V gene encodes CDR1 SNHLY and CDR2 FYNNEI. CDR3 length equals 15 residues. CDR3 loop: CASPEGPGSSYEQYF. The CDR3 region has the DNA TGTGCCAGCCCCGAAGGGCCAGGGAGCTCCTACGAGCAGTACTTC.

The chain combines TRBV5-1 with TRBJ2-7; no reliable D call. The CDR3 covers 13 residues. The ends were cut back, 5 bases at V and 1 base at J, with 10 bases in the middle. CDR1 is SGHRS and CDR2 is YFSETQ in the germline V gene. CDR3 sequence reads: CASRLSPSYEQYF. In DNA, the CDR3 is TGCGCCAGCAGGCTTAGCCCTTCCTACGAGCAGTACTTC.

The CDR3 DNA reads TGCAGCGTTGAAGGAACCTCTGGACGATCGGTCTACGAGCAGTACTTC. It specifies CSVEGTSGRSVYEQYF. The gene calls are TRBV29-1 and TRBJ2-7; D is unclear. Germline lookup yields CDR1 SQVTM and CDR2 ANQGSEA. The CDR3 has 16 amino acids. Deletions cut 1 base from V and 3 bases from J, with 19 bases between.

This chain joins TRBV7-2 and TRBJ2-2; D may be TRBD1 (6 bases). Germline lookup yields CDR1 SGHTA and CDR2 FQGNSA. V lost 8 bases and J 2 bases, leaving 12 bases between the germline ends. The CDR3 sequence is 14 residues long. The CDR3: CASPGQTNTGELFF. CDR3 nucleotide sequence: TGTGCCAGCCCTGGACAGACCAACACCGGGGAGCTGTTTTTT.

The CDR3 reads CSVQPTGAHTEAFF. The CDR3 nucleotides read TGCAGCGTTCAACCGACAGGGGCCCACACTGAAGCTTTCTTT. The rearrangement links TRBV29-1 to TRBJ1-1; TRBD1 matches 8 bases. Germline V gene lookup returns CDR1 SQVTM and CDR2 ANQGSEA. This CDR3 has 14 amino acids. Trimming took 5 bases from V and 3 from J; bases not matched to a gene: 8.

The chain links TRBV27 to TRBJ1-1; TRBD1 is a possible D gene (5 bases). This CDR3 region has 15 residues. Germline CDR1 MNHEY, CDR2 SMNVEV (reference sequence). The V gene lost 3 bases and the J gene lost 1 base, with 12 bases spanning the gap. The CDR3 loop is CASSLIGGENTEAFF. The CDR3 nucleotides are TGTGCCAGCAGTTTGATCGGGGGAGAGAACACTGAAGCTTTCTTT.

CDR3: CASRPQVSYEQYF. CDR3 sequence (DNA): TGCGCCAGCAGACCGCAGGTCTCCTACGAGCAGTACTTC. This chain joins TRBV5-1 and TRBJ2-7; D gene unclear. CDR1 is SGHRS, CDR2 YFSETQ, per germline. The CDR3 covers 13 residues. V was pared by 5 bases and J by 0 bases, with 9 bases between.